These 26 T cell receptor beta chains share one sample of origin, sequenced in a study of control samples from healthy donors and cancer patients. Only in-frame clones appear in the TCRdb table, and some are missing; sequencing was by immunoSEQ multiplex PCR. Among 120,000 or so clones listed, approximately 92% were seen once. The sequencing input was PBMCs. The origin of the receptors is a man at least 80 years old with head and neck cancer.

The count of this clone is one. This chain joins TRBV30 and TRBJ1-1, with 10 nucleotides matching TRBD1. Germline V gene sequence: CDR1 GTSNPN, CDR2 SVGIG (reference sequence). This CDR3 region has 16 residues. V lost 2 bases to trimming and J lost 5 bases; unmatched junction nucleotides: 11. In DNA, the CDR3 is TGTGCCTGGAGTACGCCGACAGGGGGCTTATGGACTGAAGCTTTCTTT. This codes for CAWSTPTGGLWTEAFF.

The genes are TRBV19 and TRBJ2-1, with D possibly being TRBD1 or TRBD2 (5 bases each). This CDR3 is 13 amino acids long. V lost 1 base to trimming and J lost 8 bases, with 9 bases between them. Germline V gene lookup returns CDR1 LNHDA and CDR2 SQIVND (reference sequence). The CDR3 nucleotides are TGTGCCAGTAGTATAGGGGGGATAGATGAGCAGTTCTTC. It specifies CASSIGGIDEQFF.

This clone came up once. This chain joins TRBV4-3 and TRBJ2-5; 11 positions match TRBD2. Germline CDR1 reads LGHNA; CDR2 reads YSLEER. The CDR3 sequence is 18 residues long. V was pared by 1 base and J by 0 bases, with 7 bases of the junction left unmatched. CDR3 bases: TGCGCCAGCAGCCAAGGACTAGCGGGACGGTGGGACCAAGAGACCCAGTACTTC. Translating gives CASSQGLAGRWDQETQYF.

The rearrangement uses TRBV15 and TRBJ1-1; D is undetermined. The length of the CDR3 is 14 residues. V lost 0 bases to trimming and J lost 2 bases, with 7 bases between them. Germline assignment: CDR1 LNHNV and CDR2 YYDKDF (reference sequence). CDR3 protein: CATSRDWQNTEAFF. CDR3 nucleotides: TGTGCCACCAGCAGAGATTGGCAAAACACTGAAGCTTTCTTT.

This clone turned up a few times. J is TRBJ2-2 and V is TRBV6-5; possible D gene TRBD2, 5 bases. In germline, CDR1 is MNHEY, CDR2 SVGAGI. The CDR3 sequence is 15 residues long. V was pared by 4 bases and J by 4 bases, with 13 bases between. The CDR3 coding sequence is TGTGCCAGCAGTTTCGGACTGGGAGTCACCGGGGAGCTGTTTTTT. It translates to CASSFGLGVTGELFF.

The genes are TRBV27 and TRBJ2-6; the D is unclear. This CDR3 is 15 amino acids long. V was cut by 6 bases and J by 0 bases, with 9 bases left in between. Germline loops: CDR1 MNHEY, CDR2 SMNVEV (reference sequence). CDR3 coding DNA: TGTGCCAGCAGCTTCCTGCCCTCTGGGGCCAACGTCCTGACTTTC. Translated, it gives CASSFLPSGANVLTF.

The CDR3 nucleotides read TGTGCCAGCAGTCTACTGGGGGTGGGGACAGGGGCTAATGAAAAACTGTTTTTT. Its translation: CASSLLGVGTGANEKLFF. This sequence joins TRBV27 and TRBJ1-4, with TRBD1 identical over 10 bases. This CDR3 is 18 amino acids long. The germline V gene encodes CDR1 MNHEY and CDR2 SMNVEV (reference sequence). Losses at the gene ends were 5 bases for V and 3 bases for J; bases not matched to a gene: 12.

This clone was seen a few times. This chain links TRBV7-9 with TRBJ2-7; possible D gene TRBD2, 5 bases. CDR3 length: 13 amino acids. CDR1 is SEHNR and CDR2 is FQNEAQ in the germline V gene (reference sequence). V lost 5 bases, J lost 5 bases, and 13 bases lay in between. The CDR3 DNA reads as TGTGCCAGCAGCCCCCTACGGGAAAACGAGCAGTACTTC. Amino acid sequence: CASSPLRENEQYF.

The gene calls are TRBV6-1 and TRBJ2-1; 9 nucleotides line up with TRBD1. CDR1 is MNHNS, CDR2 SASEGT, per germline. Trimming at V came to 2 bases and at J to 4 bases, leaving 9 bases not matched to a gene. The CDR3 totals 17 residues. DNA for the CDR3: TGTGCCAGCAGTGAATTCCCGGGACAGGGAGAGTACAATGAGCAGTTCTTC. Encoded protein: CASSEFPGQGEYNEQFF.

The chain employs TRBV12-3 or TRBV12-4 and TRBJ2-2; D is unclear. Trimming shortened V by 3 bases and J by 6 bases, and 8 bases separated the two germline ends. The CDR3 has 13 residues. The DNA of the CDR3 is TGTGCCAGCAGTTTGTTGGGTGCCGGGGAGCTGTTTTTT. Its protein is CASSLLGAGELFF.

This chain links TRBV12-5 with TRBJ2-2; D uncertain. The length of the CDR3 is 12 residues. Deletions cut 4 bases from V and 4 bases from J, with 4 bases between. Per germline, CDR1 LGHNT and CDR2 FRNRAP. The chain's CDR3 is CASGSITGELFF. CDR3 DNA: TGTGCTAGTGGTTCGATCACCGGGGAGCTGTTTTTT.

J is TRBJ1-1 and V is TRBV3-1 (or the pseudogene TRBV3-2); possibly TRBD1 for D (6 bases). V lost 6 bases, J lost 0 bases, and 11 bases lay in between. The CDR3 is made up of 14 amino acids. CDR1 is LGHDT and CDR2 is YNNKEL in the germline V gene (reference sequence). CDR3 loop: CASRARGMNTEAFF. The CDR3 coding sequence is TGTGCCAGCAGGGCGAGGGGGATGAACACTGAAGCTTTCTTT.

The CDR3 spells CSASGGTLNTGELFF. CDR3 nucleotide sequence: TGCAGTGCTAGTGGCGGGACACTAAACACCGGGGAGCTGTTTTTT. The chain employs TRBV20-1 and TRBJ2-2; perhaps D is TRBD1 or TRBD2 (6 bases each). This CDR3 comprises 15 residues. Germline V gene lookup returns CDR1 DFQATT and CDR2 SNEGSKA (reference sequence). V shed 3 bases and J shed 2 bases, with 13 bases lying between them.

The V call is TRBV5-4, the J call TRBJ1-5; D is undetermined. V lost 0 bases, J lost 4 bases, and 5 bases lay in between. The CDR3 covers 13 residues. The V gene's germline CDR1 is SGHNT and CDR2 YYREEE (reference sequence). The CDR3 DNA reads TGTGCCAGCAGCTTGGGGGTGAATCAGCCCCAGCATTTT. This codes for CASSLGVNQPQHF.

V is TRBV4-3 and J is TRBJ1-5; D uncertain. Per germline, CDR1 LGHNA and CDR2 YSLEER. Trimming cost V 0 bases and J 6 bases, with 6 bases left between them. CDR3 length: 13 residues. The CDR3 DNA reads TGCGCCAGCAGCCAAGAAACTGGTCAGCCCCAGCATTTT. Its translation is CASSQETGQPQHF.

The V and J genes are TRBV6-1 and TRBJ2-3; D is ambiguous. The CDR3 has 15 residues. Trimming cost V 0 bases and J 1 base, with 8 bases left between them. Germline loops: CDR1 MNHNS, CDR2 SASEGT. The CDR3: CASSEAYDGTDTQYF. CDR3 coding DNA: TGTGCCAGCAGTGAAGCCTATGATGGCACAGATACGCAGTATTTT.

This clone was seen just once. V is TRBV7-9 and J is TRBJ2-3, with 9 bases aligning to TRBD1. The V gene's germline CDR1 is SEHNR and CDR2 FQNEAQ (reference sequence). This CDR3 has 15 amino acids. The ends lost 3 bases at V and 3 bases at J; junction bases unmatched: 4. CDR3 coding DNA: TGTGCCAGCAGCTTGACAGGGGGGGGTACAGATACGCAGTATTTT. Protein sequence: CASSLTGGGTDTQYF.

The CDR3 loop reads CASRNLAGEETQYF. Here the CDR3 DNA reads TGCGCCAGCAGAAACCTAGCGGGAGAAGAGACCCAGTACTTC. The gene calls are TRBV4-1 and TRBJ2-5, with TRBD2 matching 10 bases. The CDR3 covers 14 residues. The germline V gene has CDR1 MGHRA and CDR2 YSYEKL. V shed 6 bases, J shed 3 bases, and the junction held 4 bases outside the gene matches.

The rearrangement uses TRBV9 and TRBJ2-1; 9 nucleotides match TRBD1. Germline trimming cut 10 bases from V and 8 bases from J; bases unmatched to any gene: 13. The germline CDR1 and CDR2 sequences are SGDLS and YYNGEE. This CDR3 is built from 14 residues. As DNA, the CDR3 is TGTGCCCGACGCCCGGGACAGGGACCATATGAGCAGTTCTTC. Amino acids: CARRPGQGPYEQFF.

The J gene is TRBJ2-7, the V gene TRBV27; 8 bases map to TRBD2. Germline V lookup: CDR1 MNHEY, CDR2 SMNVEV (reference sequence). The CDR3 is 14 amino acids. The V gene end was trimmed by 6 bases and the J gene end by 9 bases; junction bases not matched to a gene: 13. This CDR3 reads CASSLNPRLALQYF. CDR3 DNA: TGTGCCAGCAGCCTCAACCCTAGACTAGCGCTGCAGTACTTC.

The chain couples TRBV5-1 to TRBJ1-1; TRBD1 is a possible D gene (5 bases). Germline lookup yields CDR1 SGHRS and CDR2 YFSETQ. CDR3 length: 19 residues. The V end was cut by 1 base, the J end by 4 bases, with 26 bases between. The chain's CDR3 is CASSLRPGTMPLKGTEAFF. The CDR3 DNA is TGCGCCAGCAGCTTGAGACCCGGGACCATGCCTTTGAAGGGCACTGAAGCTTTCTTT. Full variable domain (rest looked up from reference TRBV5-1 and TRBJ1-1): KAGVTQTPRYLIKTRGQQVTLSCSPISGHRSVSWYQQTPGQGLQFLFEYFSETQRNKGNFPGRFSGRQFSNSRSEMNVSTLELGDSALYLCASSLRPGTMPLKGTEAFFGQGTRLTVV.

The rearrangement uses TRBV5-6 and TRBJ2-3; no firm D call. Germline V gene data show CDR1 as SGHDT and CDR2 as YYEEEE. Between the trimmed V and J ends, which lost 7 bases and 0 bases, there was a span of 15 bases. CDR3 length: 15 amino acids. The CDR3: CASAPWASSTDTQYF. The CDR3 DNA reads as TGTGCCAGCGCCCCGTGGGCCAGTAGCACAGATACGCAGTATTTT.

The V call is TRBV2, the J call TRBJ1-4, with D perhaps matching TRBD1 (6 bases). This CDR3 has 13 residues. Per the germline V gene, CDR1 is SNHLY and CDR2 is FYNNEI. With 5 bases removed from V and 7 bases from J, the gap between germline ends came to 11 bases. The CDR3 sequence: CASSRGRGEKLFF. The CDR3, as DNA: TGTGCCAGCAGTAGGGGGAGGGGTGAAAAACTGTTTTTT.

As DNA, the CDR3 is TGTGCCAGCAGCTTAGGGTTTCAGCCCCAGCATTTT. Its translation: CASSLGFQPQHF. V usage is TRBV7-9 and J usage is TRBJ1-5; D remains unclear. The CDR3 totals 12 residues. The germline V gene has CDR1 SEHNR and CDR2 FQNEAQ (reference sequence). V lost 1 base and J lost 6, with 4 bases in between.

The gene calls are TRBV4-1 and TRBJ2-7; D is unclear. Germline values: CDR1 MGHRA, CDR2 YSYEKL. The CDR3 length is 15 residues. V lost 0 bases and J lost 4, with 13 bases in between. Here the CDR3 DNA reads TGCGCCAGCAGCCAAGACAGCGCACCTCTGTACGAGCAGTACTTC. This sequence encodes CASSQDSAPLYEQYF.

This clone occurred a few times. This chain links TRBV9 with TRBJ1-1, with 10 bases matching TRBD1. The CDR3 runs to 15 residues. Trimming cost V 3 bases and J 3 bases; bases outside gene matches: 5. Germline-derived CDR1 and CDR2 are SGDLS and YYNGEE. The CDR3 nucleotides are TGTGCCAGCAGCGCCGTGACAGGGGGCTACACTGAAGCTTTCTTT. Encoded protein: CASSAVTGGYTEAFF.